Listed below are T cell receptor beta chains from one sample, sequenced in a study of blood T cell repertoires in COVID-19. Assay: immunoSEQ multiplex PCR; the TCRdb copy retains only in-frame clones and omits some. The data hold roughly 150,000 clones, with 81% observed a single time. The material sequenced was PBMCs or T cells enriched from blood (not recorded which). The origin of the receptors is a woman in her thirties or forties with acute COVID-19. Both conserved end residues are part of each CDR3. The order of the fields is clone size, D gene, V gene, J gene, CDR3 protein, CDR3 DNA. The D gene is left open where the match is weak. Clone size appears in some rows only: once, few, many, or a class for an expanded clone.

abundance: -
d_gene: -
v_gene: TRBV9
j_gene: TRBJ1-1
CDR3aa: CASSLSSGSRSMNTEAFF
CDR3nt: TGTGCCAGCAGCCTCTCCTCCGGCAGCCGGAGTATGAACACTGAAGCTTTCTTT

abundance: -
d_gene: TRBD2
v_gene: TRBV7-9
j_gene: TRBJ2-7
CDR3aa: CASSPASGRALEQYF
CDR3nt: TGTGCCAGCAGCCCAGCTAGCGGGAGGGCTCTGGAGCAGTACTTC

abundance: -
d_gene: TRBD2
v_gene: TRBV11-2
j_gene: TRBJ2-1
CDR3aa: CASSLDGLAGVLNEQFF
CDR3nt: TGTGCCAGCAGCTTAGATGGTCTAGCGGGAGTCTTGAATGAGCAGTTCTTC

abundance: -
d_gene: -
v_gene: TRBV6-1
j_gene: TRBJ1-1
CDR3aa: CASSLSGGNTEAFF
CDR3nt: TGTGCCAGCAGCCTGAGCGGGGGGAACACTGAAGCTTTCTTT

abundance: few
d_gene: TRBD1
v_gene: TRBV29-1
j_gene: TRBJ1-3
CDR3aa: CSVGQGGFGNTIYF
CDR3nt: TGCAGCGTTGGACAGGGGGGTTTTGGAAACACCATATATTTT

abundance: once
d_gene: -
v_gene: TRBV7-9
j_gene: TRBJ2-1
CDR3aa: CASTLIQNNEQFF
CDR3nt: TGTGCCAGCACCCTTATACAGAACAATGAGCAGTTCTTC

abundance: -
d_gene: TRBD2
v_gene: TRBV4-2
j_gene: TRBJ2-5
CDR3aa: CASSQASGRADGTQYF
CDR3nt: TGTGCCAGCAGCCAAGCAAGCGGGAGGGCCGACGGGACCCAGTACTTC

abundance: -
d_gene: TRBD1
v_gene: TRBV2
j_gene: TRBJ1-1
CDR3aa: CASKQGALTEAFF
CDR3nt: TGTGCCAGCAAGCAGGGGGCCTTAACTGAAGCTTTCTTT

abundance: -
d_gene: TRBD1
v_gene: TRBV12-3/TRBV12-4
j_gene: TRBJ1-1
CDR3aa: CASRLRQGTEAFF
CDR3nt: TGTGCCAGCAGGCTACGACAGGGCACTGAAGCTTTCTTT

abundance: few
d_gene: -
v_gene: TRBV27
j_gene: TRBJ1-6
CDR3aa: CASRPGVGYGNSPLHF
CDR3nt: TGTGCCAGCAGACCCGGGGTTGGCTATGGTAATTCACCCCTCCACTTT

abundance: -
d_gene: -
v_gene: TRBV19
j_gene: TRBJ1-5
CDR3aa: CASSMGAYSTNQPQHF
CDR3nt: TGTGCCAGTAGTATGGGGGCGTACTCCACCAATCAGCCCCAGCATTTT

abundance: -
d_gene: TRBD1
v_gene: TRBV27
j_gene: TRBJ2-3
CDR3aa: CASSFGDRGDTQYF
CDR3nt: TGTGCCAGCAGTTTCGGGGACAGGGGAGATACGCAGTATTTT

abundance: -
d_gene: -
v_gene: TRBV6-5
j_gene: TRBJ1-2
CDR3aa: CASSYSGRNIGYTF
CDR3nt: TGTGCCAGCAGTTACTCGGGCAGGAATATCGGCTACACCTTC

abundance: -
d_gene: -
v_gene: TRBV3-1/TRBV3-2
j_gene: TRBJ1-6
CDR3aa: CASSQGGGWTAYNSPLHF
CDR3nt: TGTGCCAGCAGCCAAGGTGGGGGCTGGACAGCGTATAATTCACCCCTCCACTTT

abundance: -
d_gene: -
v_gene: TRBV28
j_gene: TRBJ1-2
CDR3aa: CASSFPGQQYGYTF
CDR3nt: TGTGCCAGCAGTTTTCCCGGACAGCAATATGGCTACACCTTC

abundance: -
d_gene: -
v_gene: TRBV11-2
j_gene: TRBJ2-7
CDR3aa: CASSLSLSDFYEQYF
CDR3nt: TGTGCCAGCAGCTTGAGCCTTTCAGACTTCTACGAGCAGTACTTC

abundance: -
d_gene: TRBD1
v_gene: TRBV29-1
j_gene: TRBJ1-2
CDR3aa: CSVEKGQGSYGYTF
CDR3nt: TGCAGCGTTGAAAAGGGACAGGGGAGCTATGGCTACACCTTC

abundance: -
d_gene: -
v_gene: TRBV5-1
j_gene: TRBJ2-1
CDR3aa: CASSLAESSYNEQFF
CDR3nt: TGCGCCAGCAGCTTAGCGGAGAGCTCCTACAATGAGCAGTTCTTC

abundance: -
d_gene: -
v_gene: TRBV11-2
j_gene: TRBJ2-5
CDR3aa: CASSYPRVEGATPETQYF
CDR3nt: TGTGCCAGCAGCTACCCGAGGGTGGAGGGGGCTACTCCAGAGACCCAGTACTTC

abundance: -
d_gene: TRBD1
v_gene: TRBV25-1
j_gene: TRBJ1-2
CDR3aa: CASHGDREKDYGYTF
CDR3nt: TGTGCCAGTCACGGGGACAGAGAGAAGGACTATGGCTACACCTTC

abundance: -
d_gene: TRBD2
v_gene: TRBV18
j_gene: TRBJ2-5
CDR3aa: CASSLILAGEETQYF
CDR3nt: TGTGCCAGCTCACTCATACTAGCGGGAGAGGAGACCCAGTACTTC

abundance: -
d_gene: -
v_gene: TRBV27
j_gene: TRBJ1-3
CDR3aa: CASSPSGAGNTIYF
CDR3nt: TGTGCCAGCAGTCCTTCGGGGGCTGGAAACACCATATATTTT

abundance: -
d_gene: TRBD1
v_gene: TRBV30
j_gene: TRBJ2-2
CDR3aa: CAWTVPDRGYTGELFF
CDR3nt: TGTGCCTGGACAGTGCCGGACAGGGGATACACCGGGGAGCTGTTTTTT

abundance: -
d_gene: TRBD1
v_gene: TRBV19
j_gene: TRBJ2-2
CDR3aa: CASSRGTGDTVSGELFF
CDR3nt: TGTGCCAGTAGTAGGGGGACAGGGGATACCGTCTCCGGGGAGCTGTTTTTT

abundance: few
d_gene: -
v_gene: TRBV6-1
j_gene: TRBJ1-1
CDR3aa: CASSESVAGTGTEAFF
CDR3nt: TGTGCCAGCAGTGAATCCGTAGCGGGGACGGGCACTGAAGCTTTCTTT

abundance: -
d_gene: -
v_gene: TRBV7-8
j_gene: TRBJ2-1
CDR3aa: CASSQRADSPLSYNEQFF
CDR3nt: TGTGCCAGCAGCCAGAGGGCGGATTCTCCCCTCTCCTACAATGAGCAGTTCTTC

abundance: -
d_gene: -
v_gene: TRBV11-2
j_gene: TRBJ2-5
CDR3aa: CASSRGRETQYF
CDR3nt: TGTGCCTCCTCAAGGGGTCGAGAGACCCAGTACTTC

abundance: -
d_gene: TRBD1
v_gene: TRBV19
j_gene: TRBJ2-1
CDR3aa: CASSIGRGYNEQFF
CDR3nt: TGTGCCAGTAGTATAGGCAGGGGGTACAATGAGCAGTTCTTC

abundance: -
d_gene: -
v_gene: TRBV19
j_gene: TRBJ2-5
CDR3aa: CASSTLGAQSPQETQYF
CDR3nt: TGTGCCAGTAGTACCCTGGGGGCCCAGTCCCCCCAAGAGACCCAGTACTTC

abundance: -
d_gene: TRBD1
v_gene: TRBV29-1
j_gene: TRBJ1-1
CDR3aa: CSAEGQGTEAFF
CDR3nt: TGCAGCGCCGAGGGACAGGGCACTGAAGCTTTCTTT

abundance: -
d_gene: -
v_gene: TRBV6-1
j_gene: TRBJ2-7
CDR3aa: CASSEREYEQYF
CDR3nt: TGTGCCAGTAGTGAAAGGGAGTACGAGCAGTACTTC

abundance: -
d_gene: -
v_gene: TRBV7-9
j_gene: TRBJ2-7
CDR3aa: CASSYGGANAREQYF
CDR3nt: TGTGCCAGCAGCTACGGTGGAGCTAACGCTAGAGAGCAGTACTTC

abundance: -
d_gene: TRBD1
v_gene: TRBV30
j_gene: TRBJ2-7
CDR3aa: CAWSPPRTGPYEQYF
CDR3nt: TGTGCCTGGAGTCCCCCCCGGACAGGGCCCTACGAGCAGTACTTC

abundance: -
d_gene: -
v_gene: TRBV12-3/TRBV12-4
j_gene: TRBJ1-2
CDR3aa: CASSLERNYGYTF
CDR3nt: TGTGCCAGCAGTTTAGAACGGAACTATGGCTACACCTTC

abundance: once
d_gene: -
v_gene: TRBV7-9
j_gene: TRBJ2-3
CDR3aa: CASSSRLRDSNTQYF
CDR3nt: TGTGCCAGCAGCTCGCGCCTCCGGGACTCCAATACGCAGTATTTT